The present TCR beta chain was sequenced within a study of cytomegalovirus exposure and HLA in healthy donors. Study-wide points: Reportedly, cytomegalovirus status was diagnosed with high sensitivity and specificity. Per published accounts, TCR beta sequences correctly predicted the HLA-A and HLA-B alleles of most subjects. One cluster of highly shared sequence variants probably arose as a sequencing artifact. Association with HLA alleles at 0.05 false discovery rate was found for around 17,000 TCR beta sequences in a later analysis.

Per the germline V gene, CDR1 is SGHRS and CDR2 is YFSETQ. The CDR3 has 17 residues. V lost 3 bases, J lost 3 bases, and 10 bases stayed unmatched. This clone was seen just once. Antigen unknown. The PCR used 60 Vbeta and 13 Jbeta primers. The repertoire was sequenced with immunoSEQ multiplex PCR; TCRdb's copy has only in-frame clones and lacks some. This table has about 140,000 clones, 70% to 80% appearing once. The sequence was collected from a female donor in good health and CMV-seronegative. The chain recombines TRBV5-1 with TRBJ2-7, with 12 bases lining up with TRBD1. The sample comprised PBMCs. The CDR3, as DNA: TGCGCCAGCAGCTATACAACCGGGACAGGGGGCGACTACGAGCAGTACTTC. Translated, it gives CASSYTTGTGGDYEQYF.